This T cell receptor beta chain originates from a study of CD8+CD57+ T cells in acquired aplastic anemia (dated by TCRdb to 2017 to 2018). With regard to the full study: On average, sorted CD4+ and CD8+ cells yielded 3 to 4 ug of extracted DNA, with a range of roughly 0.17 to 27.4 ug. CD8+CD57+ expansion was defined as frequency above the mean frequency observed in healthy subjects.

Details on this clonotype: Its specific antigen is unknown. No much larger clonotype is one base removed from it; base qualities were not supplied.

Genomic DNA served as template for TCR beta VDJ combination and CDR3 sequence profiling. TCR repertoire sequencing was run on an Illumina HiSeq 2000. The published analysis was carried out like this. Repertoires were assessed using TRBV/TRBJ rearrangement plots, CDR3 size and DJ length profiles, and Simpson's diversity index. The immunodominant clone was defined as the most abundant DNA sequence in deep sequencing data. CDR3 amino acid sequences were checked for sharing between subjects and were compared against published repertoires and the VDJdb database. TCRdb trimmed the raw reads at Q25, called clones with MiXCR and kept productive beta chains. Rows with a matching CDR3 protein are joined into one entry that keeps the most common DNA and genes. The authors' filters were not applied to this entry. For this sample there are around 200,000 distinct CDR3 sequences; under 55% appear just once. The ten largest account for less than 20% of the sample.

The paper's findings and limits, for the study overall: Twenty-nine CD8+ CDR3 sequences were shared between patients and controls but appeared highly expressed in patients and within their immunodominant clones. CD8+ Simpson's diversity did not differ significantly between patients and healthy controls (P=0.060).

The CDR3 sequence holds 16 residues, the cysteine and phenylalanine included. Of all the DNA, just the CDR3 is kept, 48 bases in frame from base 1. The trim is 5 bases for V and 8 bases for J, with a gap of 27 bases between the germline ends. For CDR1 and CDR2, the germline V gene (reference sequence) lists DFQATT and SNEGSKA. Flow cytometry had shown CD8+CD57+ cell expansion in the patients selected for sequencing. Every patient had a diagnosis of severe acquired aplastic anemia based on International Study of Aplastic Anemia and Agranulocytosis and Camitta criteria. At the time blood was sampled, none of the patients had received any therapy. In the study, sorted CD4+ and CD8+ blood T cells from patients with severe aplastic anemia and from healthy subjects underwent deep sequencing of TCR repertoires. Patients were enrolled under clinicaltrials.gov protocols 00001620, 01623167, 00001397, 00071045, 00081523 and 00961064 in the USA. Ficoll-Paque density gradient centrifugation was used to isolate peripheral blood mononuclear cells. Before DNA extraction, CD4+ and CD8+ T cells were sorted with FACS or magnetic beads.

This TCR derives from a human donor with aplastic anemia. This sequence uses TRBV20-1 and TRBJ1-2; the D gene cannot be resolved reliably. What was sequenced was sorted CD4+, CD8+, or CD8+CD57+ T cells (not recorded which) from PBMCs. The CDR3 has the sequence CSAAPVTGRSSQGYTF. The sequenced DNA is TGCAGTGCTGCCCCCGTCACGGGCAGGAGTTCCCAGGGCTACACCTTC.